Listed below are T cell receptor beta chains from one sample, sequenced in a study of T cell changes during pregnancy in multiple sclerosis. Sequencing used immunoSEQ multiplex PCR; TCRdb keeps in-frame clones, though not all of them. This table has tens of thousands of clones, about 91% appearing once. Sequenced here: CD8+ T cells from peripheral blood mononuclear cells, sampled in the second trimester of pregnancy. Every receptor here comes from a female donor with multiple sclerosis, enrolled in a pregnancy study. The CDR3 runs from the conserved cysteine through the conserved F or W. Each record gives: clone size, V gene, D gene, J gene, CDR3 DNA, CDR3 protein. The D gene is left open where the match is weak. Clone sizes are given selectively: once, few, many, or a class where the clone is expanded.

abundance: -; v_gene: TRBV27; d_gene: TRBD1; j_gene: TRBJ2-3; CDR3nt: TGTGCCAGCAGATCCGGGACAGGGGGCAGAGATACGCAGTATTTT; CDR3aa: CASRSGTGGRDTQYF
abundance: -; v_gene: TRBV6-1; d_gene: -; j_gene: TRBJ2-7; CDR3nt: TGTGCCAGCACTCTCGGGGGGCGCCCCCTCCTCGAGCAGTACTTC; CDR3aa: CASTLGGRPLLEQYF
abundance: -; v_gene: TRBV4-1; d_gene: TRBD1; j_gene: TRBJ2-7; CDR3nt: TGCGCCAGCAGCCAAGCGGGGACAGGGGGCTACGAGCAGTACTTC; CDR3aa: CASSQAGTGGYEQYF
abundance: -; v_gene: TRBV7-9; d_gene: TRBD2; j_gene: TRBJ2-1; CDR3nt: TGTGCCAGCCGCGGAGCGGGAGGACTCAATGAGCAGTTCTTC; CDR3aa: CASRGAGGLNEQFF
abundance: -; v_gene: TRBV7-8; d_gene: TRBD1; j_gene: TRBJ2-7; CDR3nt: TGTGCCAGCAGCTTACGGGGTCCGGGACAGGGGGACCCCTACGAGCAGTACTTC; CDR3aa: CASSLRGPGQGDPYEQYF
abundance: once; v_gene: TRBV27; d_gene: -; j_gene: TRBJ2-7; CDR3nt: TGTGCCAGCAGTTTGGGTTCCGGGAATGGGCAGTACTTC; CDR3aa: CASSLGSGNGQYF
abundance: once; v_gene: TRBV4-1; d_gene: TRBD2; j_gene: TRBJ2-1; CDR3nt: TGCGCCAGCAGCCCTCCTAGCGGGAGTGACAATGAGCAGTTCTTC; CDR3aa: CASSPPSGSDNEQFF
abundance: -; v_gene: TRBV14; d_gene: TRBD2; j_gene: TRBJ2-1; CDR3nt: TGTGCCAGCAGCCAATATCAGAACGGGAGGGGGGATGAGCAGTTCTTC; CDR3aa: CASSQYQNGRGDEQFF
abundance: -; v_gene: TRBV28; d_gene: -; j_gene: TRBJ2-1; CDR3nt: TGTGCCAGCAGGCGGGGAGGGGGGCGTCACAATGAGCAGTTCTTC; CDR3aa: CASRRGGGRHNEQFF
abundance: -; v_gene: TRBV28; d_gene: -; j_gene: TRBJ2-1; CDR3nt: TGTGCCAGCAGTTCAGGTGGGGAGCAGTTCTTC; CDR3aa: CASSSGGEQFF
abundance: -; v_gene: TRBV7-9; d_gene: TRBD2; j_gene: TRBJ2-3; CDR3nt: TGTGCCAGCAGCGCGGGACTAGCGGGATTAAGCACAGATACGCAGTATTTT; CDR3aa: CASSAGLAGLSTDTQYF
abundance: -; v_gene: TRBV10-3; d_gene: TRBD2; j_gene: TRBJ2-1; CDR3nt: TGTGCCATCAGTGAATTCAGCGGGGGGACTTACAATGAGCAGTTCTTC; CDR3aa: CAISEFSGGTYNEQFF
abundance: -; v_gene: TRBV5-1; d_gene: -; j_gene: TRBJ2-7; CDR3nt: TGCGCCAGCAGCTTTGGCACCTCCTACGAGCAGTACTTC; CDR3aa: CASSFGTSYEQYF
abundance: -; v_gene: TRBV9; d_gene: -; j_gene: TRBJ1-4; CDR3nt: TGTGCCAGCAGCGCGGGGTCGGGGGGCGCGGGGCTGTTTTTT; CDR3aa: CASSAGSGGAGLFF
abundance: -; v_gene: TRBV6-6; d_gene: TRBD1; j_gene: TRBJ2-5; CDR3nt: TGTGCCAGCAGTACGGCCCGGACAGGTCGTGAGACCCAGTACTTC; CDR3aa: CASSTARTGRETQYF
abundance: -; v_gene: TRBV19; d_gene: TRBD1; j_gene: TRBJ2-7; CDR3nt: TGTGCCAGCTCTACAGGGGGTTCCGAGCAGTACTTC; CDR3aa: CASSTGGSEQYF
abundance: -; v_gene: TRBV9; d_gene: TRBD2; j_gene: TRBJ2-1; CDR3nt: TGTGCCAGCAGCTCCGGGACTAGCGGGAGGGCCCTCAATGAGCAGTTCTTC; CDR3aa: CASSSGTSGRALNEQFF